A selection of T cell receptor beta chains follows, all from one sample in a study of T cell responses to AZD1222 COVID-19 vaccine. Repertoires were generated with immunoSEQ multiplex PCR, while TCRdb's copy carries only in-frame clones and drops some. The sample shows 90,000 to 150,000 clones, around 84% of them seen only once. Sequences were derived from peripheral blood, sampled 28 days after the second AZD1222 dose. These receptors were obtained from an adult who received the AZD1222 COVID-19 vaccine. CDR3s include the opening cysteine and the closing phenylalanine or tryptophan. A D gene is named only where the DNA matches it firmly. Where a row states a size, it is once, few, many or the class of an expanded clone; other rows omit it.

v_call: TRBV7-3
clone_size: NA
j_call: TRBJ2-6
d_call: NA
cdr3_nt: TGTGCCAGCAGCACACTCCATGGGGCCAACGTCCTGACTTTC
cdr3_aa: CASSTLHGANVLTF

v_call: TRBV9
clone_size: once
j_call: TRBJ1-4
d_call: NA
cdr3_nt: TGTGCCAGCAGCGTAGGCACGGGGGCTAATGAAAAACTGTTTTTT
cdr3_aa: CASSVGTGANEKLFF

v_call: TRBV28
clone_size: NA
j_call: TRBJ1-2
d_call: TRBD1
cdr3_nt: TGTGCCAGCAGTCGAGGTTTTGGGACAGGGGTGCGAGGCTACACCTTC
cdr3_aa: CASSRGFGTGVRGYTF

v_call: TRBV30
clone_size: NA
j_call: TRBJ2-7
d_call: TRBD1
cdr3_nt: TGTGCCTGGAGTGTAGTCAGGGGGTACGAGCAGTACTTC
cdr3_aa: CAWSVVRGYEQYF

v_call: TRBV7-8
clone_size: NA
j_call: TRBJ2-1
d_call: TRBD2
cdr3_nt: TGTGCCAGCAGCTCCGCGGGACTAACGTACAATGAGCAGTTCTTC
cdr3_aa: CASSSAGLTYNEQFF

v_call: TRBV18
clone_size: NA
j_call: TRBJ1-2
d_call: NA
cdr3_nt: TGTGCCAGCTCACCGAGGGTCAAAAACTATGGCTACACCTTC
cdr3_aa: CASSPRVKNYGYTF

v_call: TRBV10-3
clone_size: NA
j_call: TRBJ1-1
d_call: NA
cdr3_nt: TGTGCCATCAGGGGGACCCTCGGAGCTGAAGCTTTCTTT
cdr3_aa: CAIRGTLGAEAFF

v_call: TRBV10-1
clone_size: NA
j_call: TRBJ1-1
d_call: NA
cdr3_nt: TGCGCCAGCAGTGATAAGGGAGCCACTGAAGCTTTCTTT
cdr3_aa: CASSDKGATEAFF

v_call: TRBV30
clone_size: NA
j_call: TRBJ1-3
d_call: NA
cdr3_nt: TGTGCCTGGAGTGTAACCCATTCTCCTGGAAACACCATATATTTT
cdr3_aa: CAWSVTHSPGNTIYF

v_call: TRBV9
clone_size: NA
j_call: TRBJ2-2
d_call: NA
cdr3_nt: TGTGCCAGCAGCGTAGAGGGGGACACCGGGGAGCTGTTTTTT
cdr3_aa: CASSVEGDTGELFF

v_call: TRBV3-1/TRBV3-2
clone_size: NA
j_call: TRBJ2-5
d_call: NA
cdr3_nt: TGTGCCAGCAGCCAAACTACTAATACACGACAAGAGACCCAGTACTTC
cdr3_aa: CASSQTTNTRQETQYF